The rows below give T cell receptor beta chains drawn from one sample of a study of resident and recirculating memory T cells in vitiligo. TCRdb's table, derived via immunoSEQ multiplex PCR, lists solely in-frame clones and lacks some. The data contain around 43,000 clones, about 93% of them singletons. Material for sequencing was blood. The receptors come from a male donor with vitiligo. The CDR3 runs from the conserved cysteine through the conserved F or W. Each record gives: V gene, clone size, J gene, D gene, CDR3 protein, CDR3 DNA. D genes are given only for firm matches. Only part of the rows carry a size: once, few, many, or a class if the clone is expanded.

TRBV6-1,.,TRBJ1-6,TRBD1,CASSRGTDLHF,TGTGCCAGCAGCCGCGGGACAGACCTCCACTTT
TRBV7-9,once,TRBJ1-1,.,CASSLQGMDTEAFF,TGTGCCAGCAGCTTACAGGGAATGGACACTGAAGCTTTCTTT
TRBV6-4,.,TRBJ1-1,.,CASHGPHTGRWTEAFF,TGTGCCAGCCACGGCCCCCACACAGGGCGGTGGACTGAAGCTTTCTTT
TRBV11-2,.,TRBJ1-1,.,CASSSPGLRVEAFF,TGTGCCAGCAGCTCACCGGGACTGAGGGTCGAAGCTTTCTTT
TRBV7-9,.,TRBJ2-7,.,CASSLRVGAAYEQYF,TGTGCCAGCAGCTTAAGGGTAGGGGCAGCCTACGAGCAGTACTTC
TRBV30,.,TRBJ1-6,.,CASARGGRRVRNSPLHF,TGTGCCTCCGCGCGGGGGGGCCGCAGGGTGAGGAATTCACCCCTCCACTTT
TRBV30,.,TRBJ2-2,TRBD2,CAWRESLAGETGELFF,TGTGCCTGGAGGGAGTCCCTAGCGGGGGAGACCGGGGAGCTGTTTTTT
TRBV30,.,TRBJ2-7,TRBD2,CAWSQRARLAAYEQYF,TGTGCCTGGAGTCAAAGGGCCCGACTAGCGGCCTACGAGCAGTACTTC
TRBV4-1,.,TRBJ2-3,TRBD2,CASSQDRASGGRADTQYF,TGCGCCAGCAGCCAAGATCGAGCTAGCGGGGGGCGGGCAGATACGCAGTATTTT
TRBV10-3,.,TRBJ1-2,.,CAIQDSGYTF,TGTGCCATCCAAGACAGTGGCTACACCTTC
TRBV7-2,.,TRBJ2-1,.,CASLSGVDEQFF,TGTGCCAGCCTCTCCGGAGTGGATGAGCAGTTCTTC
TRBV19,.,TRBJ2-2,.,CASSHRTGELFF,TGTGCCAGTAGTCACCGGACCGGGGAGCTGTTTTTT
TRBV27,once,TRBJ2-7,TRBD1,CASSQGASSYEQYF,TGTGCCAGCAGTCAGGGGGCGAGCTCCTACGAGCAGTACTTC
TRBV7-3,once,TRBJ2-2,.,CASSQQATAGPSTGELFF,TGTGCCAGCAGCCAACAGGCCACGGCGGGACCTTCAACCGGGGAGCTGTTTTTT
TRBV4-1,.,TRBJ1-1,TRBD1,CASSQEGQGAFF,TGCGCCAGCAGCCAAGAGGGACAGGGAGCTTTCTTT
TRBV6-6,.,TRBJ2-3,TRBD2,CASSSLAGVITDTQYF,TGTGCCAGCAGTTCTCTAGCGGGGGTGATCACAGATACGCAGTATTTT
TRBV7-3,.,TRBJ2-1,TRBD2,CASSSSLAGGYVEQFF,TGTGCCAGCAGCTCCTCACTAGCGGGGGGATATGTTGAGCAGTTCTTC
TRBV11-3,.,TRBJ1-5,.,CASSSAGFYSNQPQHF,TGTGCCAGCAGCTCCGCAGGGTTTTATAGCAATCAGCCCCAGCATTTT
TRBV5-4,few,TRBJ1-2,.,CASSFPGSGGYTF,TGTGCCAGCAGCTTCCCAGGTTCGGGGGGCTACACCTTC
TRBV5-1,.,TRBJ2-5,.,CASGLQETQYF,TGCGCCAGCGGACTCCAAGAGACCCAGTACTTC
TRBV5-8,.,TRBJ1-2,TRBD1,CASSLMGQGFYGYTF,TGTGCCAGCAGCTTGATGGGACAGGGGTTCTATGGCTACACCTTC
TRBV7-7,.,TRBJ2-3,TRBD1,CASSPGTGGWNTQYF,TGTGCTAGCAGCCCCGGGACAGGGGGGTGGAATACGCAGTATTTT
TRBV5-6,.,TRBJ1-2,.,CASSLGQTYGYTF,TGTGCCAGCAGCTTGGGACAGACCTACGGCTACACCTTC
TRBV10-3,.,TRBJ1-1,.,CAIRGMNTEAFF,TGTGCCATCAGGGGCATGAACACTGAAGCTTTCTTT
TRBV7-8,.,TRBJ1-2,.,CASSFPLHYGYTF,TGTGCCAGCAGCTTCCCCCTACACTATGGCTACACCTTC
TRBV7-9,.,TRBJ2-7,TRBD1,CASSRGQGAYEQYF,TGTGCCAGCAGCCGGGGACAGGGGGCTTACGAGCAGTACTTC
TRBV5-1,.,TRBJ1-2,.,CASSFAEASGYTF,TGCGCCAGCAGCTTCGCGGAGGCTAGCGGCTACACCTTC
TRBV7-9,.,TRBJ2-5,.,CASILAGLETQYF,TGTGCCAGCATACTAGCAGGCCTTGAGACCCAGTACTTC
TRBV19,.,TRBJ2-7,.,CASSPRRAGGRYEQYF,TGTGCCAGTAGTCCCCGAAGGGCAGGAGGAAGATACGAGCAGTACTTC
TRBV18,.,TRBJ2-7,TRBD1,CASSRNQDRGHEQYF,TGTGCCAGCTCACGTAACCAGGACAGGGGCCACGAGCAGTACTTC
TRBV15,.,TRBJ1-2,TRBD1,CATSRGDSPGSYGYTF,TGTGCCACCAGCAGAGGGGACAGTCCGGGGAGCTATGGCTACACCTTC
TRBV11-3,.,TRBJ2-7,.,CASSSLLSPGNPYEQYF,TGTGCCAGCAGCTCCCTTCTTTCGCCAGGAAATCCCTACGAGCAGTACTTC
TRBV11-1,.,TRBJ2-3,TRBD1,CASSIGTGTDTQYF,TGTGCCAGCAGCATCGGGACAGGCACAGATACGCAGTATTTT
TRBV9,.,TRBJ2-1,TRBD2,CASSVSGTSGGRYNEQFF,TGTGCCAGCAGCGTATCTGGGACTAGCGGGGGGAGGTACAATGAGCAGTTCTTC
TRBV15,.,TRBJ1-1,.,CATSIGDPHFTEAFF,TGTGCCACCAGCATCGGGGATCCCCACTTTACTGAAGCTTTCTTT
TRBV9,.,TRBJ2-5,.,CASSGGEEETQYF,TGTGCCAGCAGCGGCGGCGAGGAGGAGACCCAGTACTTC
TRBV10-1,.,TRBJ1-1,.,CASRRDSDRINTEAFF,TGCGCCAGCAGGAGAGACAGTGACAGAATTAACACTGAAGCTTTCTTT
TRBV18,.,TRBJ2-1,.,CASSPPVRRLYNEQFF,TGTGCCAGCTCACCACCAGTGAGGAGGTTATACAATGAGCAGTTCTTC
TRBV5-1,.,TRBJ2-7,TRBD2,CASSFLAGSYEQYF,TGCGCCAGCAGCTTTTTAGCGGGGTCCTACGAGCAGTACTTC
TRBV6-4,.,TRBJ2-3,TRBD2,CASSGTSGAADTQYF,TGTGCCAGCAGCGGGACTAGCGGGGCCGCAGATACGCAGTATTTT
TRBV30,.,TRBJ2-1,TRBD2,CAWSNLAGGVEFF,TGTGCCTGGAGTAATCTGGCGGGGGGGGTGGAGTTCTTC